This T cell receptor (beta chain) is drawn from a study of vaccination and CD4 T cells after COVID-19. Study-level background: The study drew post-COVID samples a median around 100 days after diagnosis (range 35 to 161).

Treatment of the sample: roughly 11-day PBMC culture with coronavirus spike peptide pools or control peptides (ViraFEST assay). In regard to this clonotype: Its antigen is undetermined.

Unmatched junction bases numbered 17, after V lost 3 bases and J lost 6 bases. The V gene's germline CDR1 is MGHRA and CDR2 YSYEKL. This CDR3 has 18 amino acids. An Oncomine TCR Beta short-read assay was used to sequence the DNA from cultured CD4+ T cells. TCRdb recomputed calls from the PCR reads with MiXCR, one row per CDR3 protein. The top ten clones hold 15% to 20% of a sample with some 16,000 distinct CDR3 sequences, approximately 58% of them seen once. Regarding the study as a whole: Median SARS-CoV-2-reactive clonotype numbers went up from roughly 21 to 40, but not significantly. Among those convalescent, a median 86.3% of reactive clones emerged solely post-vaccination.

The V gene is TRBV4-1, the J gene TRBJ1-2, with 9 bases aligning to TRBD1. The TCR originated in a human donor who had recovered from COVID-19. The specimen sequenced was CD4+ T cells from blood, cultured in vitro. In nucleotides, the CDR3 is TGCGCCAGCAGCCAGGGCTCAGACGTACAGGGGGCTAGGCATGGCTACACCTTC. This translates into CASSQGSDVQGARHGYTF.